This T cell receptor beta chain was captured in a study of T-cell memory formation after mild COVID-19. Findings of the study overall: Among contracting clones, CD4+ were mainly CM/EM and CD8+ enriched in EMRA.

Concerning this clonotype itself: Its antigen is as yet unknown.

TCRdb recomputed calls from the 5' RACE reads with MiXCR, one row per CDR3 protein. This sample has some 600,000 distinct CDR3 sequences, with approximately 15% found just once. V was cut by 2 bases and J by 4 bases, with 11 bases left in between. This CDR3 is built from 14 residues. Germline lookup yields CDR1 MDHEN and CDR2 SYDVKM. The origin of this receptor is an adult woman who had mild COVID-19 (a few samples of this study predate the infection). Cell type and time point are not known. The genes are TRBV28 and TRBJ1-2; D call uncertain. The sequenced sample was PBMCs or a T cell subset sorted from them (not recorded which). The CDR3 region has the DNA TGTGCCAGCAGTTTAACAAGGAGCCTCTATGGCTACACCTTC. This codes for CASSLTRSLYGYTF.